This T cell receptor beta chain was captured by sequencing in a study of shared clonotypes between healthy human individuals. For this clone: What it binds is unknown.

The naive CD8 fraction comprised CD45RO-negative cells positively selected for CCR7 and excluded terminally differentiated effector memory CD45RA+ cells. Study-wide results and caveats: Larger estimated richness was generally recorded for naive subsets relative to memory subsets.

Replicate sorted-subset PCRs were loaded with around 220 ng DNA, 30,000 to 35,000 T cell genomes. Original processing methods: Junction-only sequences without quality scores came from ImmunoSEQ, so filtering differed. Profiling relied on immunoSEQ multiplex PCR, and the TCRdb table lists in-frame clones only, not all of them. V and J calls and clone size come straight from that table; D and trimming were deduced from the DNA. Of about 2.2 million clones detected, roughly 93% appear once; the ten largest clones hold roughly 1.7%. J gave up 3 bases and V 1 base, and 6 bases lay outside the gene matches. The CDR3 extends over 16 amino acids. Germline values: CDR1 LGHNA, CDR2 YSLEER.

The chain couples TRBV4-3 to TRBJ2-7, with TRBD1 matching over 10 bases. This clonotype originated in a man between 18 and 29 years old in good health. Some clones in this sample may be carry-over from other donors' samples. Sequences were obtained from naive CD8+ T cells from PBMCs. The CDR3: CASSQGLGTGDYEQYF. CDR3 DNA sequence: TGCGCCAGCAGCCAAGGCCTCGGGACAGGGGACTACGAGCAGTACTTC.